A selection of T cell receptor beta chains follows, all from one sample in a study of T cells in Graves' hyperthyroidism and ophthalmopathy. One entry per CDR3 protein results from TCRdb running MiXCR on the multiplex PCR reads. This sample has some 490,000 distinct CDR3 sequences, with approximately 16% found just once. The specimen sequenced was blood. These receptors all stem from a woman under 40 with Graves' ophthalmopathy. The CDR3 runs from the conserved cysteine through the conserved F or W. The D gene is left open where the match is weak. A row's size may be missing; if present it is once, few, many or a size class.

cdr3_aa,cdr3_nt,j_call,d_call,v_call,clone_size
CSASQVGRGEQFF,TGCAGTGCTAGCCAAGTTGGGAGGGGTGAGCAGTTCTTC,TRBJ2-1,TRBD2,TRBV20-1,many
CASSFTGTTNEKLFF,TGTGCCAGCAGCTTCACAGGAACAACTAATGAAAAACTGTTTTTT,TRBJ1-4,.,TRBV6-4,few
CASSLVGRQANYGYTF,TGTGCCAGCAGCTTAGTAGGCCGCCAGGCTAACTATGGCTACACCTTC,TRBJ1-2,.,TRBV11-2,many
CASSILPGGGYTF,TGCGCCAGCAGCATCTTACCGGGTGGTGGCTACACCTTC,TRBJ1-2,.,TRBV5-1,.
CASSYSVIGIDSPLHF,TGTGCCAGCAGTTACTCCGTGATCGGAATTGATTCACCCCTCCACTTT,TRBJ1-6,.,TRBV6-6,many
CASSFPLAGVNEQFF,TGTGCCAGCAGCTTCCCACTAGCGGGAGTGAATGAGCAGTTCTTC,TRBJ2-1,TRBD2,TRBV12-3/TRBV12-4,many
CASSDLPGDRFNQPQHF,TGTGCCAGCAGTGATCTACCAGGGGACCGATTCAATCAGCCCCAGCATTTT,TRBJ1-5,.,TRBV6-1,once
CATRENTGELFF,TGTGCCACCCGAGAAAACACCGGGGAGCTGTTTTTT,TRBJ2-2,.,TRBV28,.
CASSGGGSHYPSYEQYF,TGTGCCAGCAGCGGAGGCGGGAGCCACTATCCCTCCTACGAGCAGTACTTC,TRBJ2-7,TRBD2,TRBV14,many
CASSIHDTEAFF,TGTGCCAGCAGTATCCACGACACTGAAGCTTTCTTT,TRBJ1-1,.,TRBV6-1,many